This T cell receptor beta chain was found in a study of blood T cell repertoires in COVID-19. Study-wide context: The United States, Italy and Spain provided the acute and convalescent COVID-19 samples. PBMCs, B-cell-depleted T cells, or T cells provided the cDNA or gDNA that made up the material.

In terms of age and location, participants ranged from about 18 to 90 years and lived in about two dozen US areas. The CDR3 length is 11 residues. The V gene lost 7 bases and the J gene lost 8 bases, with 11 bases spanning the gap. Original processing methods: From reference gene primer amplification, estimates of nucleated cell counts were derived. Sequencing used immunoSEQ multiplex PCR; TCRdb keeps in-frame clones, though not all of them. The V and J calls and clone size were taken over from that table, and D and trimming were inferred from the DNA. The table includes 250,000 to 300,000 clones, about nine tenths detected once.

J is TRBJ1-1 and V is TRBV12-3 or TRBV12-4, with a weak D call TRBD1 (6 bases). The source is a woman in her 40s who had recovered from COVID-19. The specimen sequenced was PBMCs or T cells enriched from blood (not recorded which). The CDR3 region is CASTSGTEAFF. The CDR3 DNA follows: TGTGCCAGCACCTCGGGGACAGAAGCTTTCTTT.